The entry below gives a single T cell receptor (beta chain) sequence along with its context. Its antigen is still unknown. This sample stems from a study of blood T cells in healthy people across ages. Study conclusions and caveats: Versus aged donors, long-lived donors had higher diversity and more naive CD4+ cells.

V gave up 2 bases and J gave up 8 bases, with 13 bases separating them. Germline CDR1 DFQATT, CDR2 SNEGSKA (reference sequence). This CDR3 comprises 14 residues. Then a second PCR, running roughly 7 to 11 cycles, was carried out with a sample-barcoded 5' primer and a J-beta primer mix. TCRdb reprocessed the 5' RACE reads with MiXCR, giving one entry per CDR3 protein. The sample comprises approximately 800,000 distinct CDR3 sequences, about 26% of which are singletons, and 3% rests with the top ten. These data were also filed under a second study, of T cells of mothers and their children. That paper states: Every microgram of extracted RNA entered cDNA synthesis, roughly 1.5 ug per 15 ul. Whether related or unrelated, pairs show similar shaping of TCR recombination output by thymic selection.

V usage is TRBV20-1 and J usage is TRBJ1-6, with a weak D call TRBD1 (5 bases). Input material: blood. The origin of this receptor is a boy between 10 and 17 years old in good health. CDR3 region: CSARIGTGDSPLHF. The CDR3 nucleotides are TGCAGTGCTAGAATAGGGACTGGAGATTCACCCCTCCACTTT.